This T cell receptor beta chain was documented in a study of blood T cell repertoires in COVID-19. In the study overall: Donors in the United States, Italy and Spain gave samples during acute or convalescent COVID-19.

Data came from immunoSEQ multiplex PCR; TCRdb stores just in-frame clones and leaves some out. This table holds about 98,000 clones, about 81% found once. The source is a man older than 75 with acute or convalescent COVID-19. What was sequenced was peripheral blood.

This chain's CDR3 is CASSLIPYSNQPQHF. The CDR3 nucleotides read TGTGCCAGCAGTTTAATCCCCTATAGCAATCAGCCCCAGCATTTT. The chain couples TRBV28 to TRBJ1-5; D gene uncertain. Germline loops: CDR1 MDHEN, CDR2 SYDVKM. V lost 2 bases to trimming and J lost 0 bases, with 8 bases between them. CDR3 length: 15 residues.